What follows describes a single T cell receptor (beta chain). Antigen specificity is unknown. This sample is drawn from a study of post-analysis software for immune sequencing data. Findings of the study overall: The F measure placed samples prepared in the same batch into strongly shared clusters. Patients used a few TRBV segments, including TRBV5-6, TRBV5-1 and TRBV20-1, more often than controls.

Each TCR beta cDNA library carried unique molecular identifiers. TCRdb re-derived calls from the PCR reads in MiXCR, one entry per CDR3 protein. The sample contains 450,000 to 650,000 distinct CDR3 sequences, roughly 40% of which appear only once. V lost 8 bases to trimming and J lost 0 bases; unmatched junction nucleotides: 12. This CDR3 is built from 18 residues. The V gene's germline CDR1 is SGHVS and CDR2 FQNEAQ. The clonotype originates from a girl aged 10 to 17 with multiple sclerosis. Sequencing was done on a sample of blood. The gene calls are TRBV7-8 and TRBJ2-6; 8 bases fit TRBD2. The CDR3 nucleotides read TGTGCCAGCCTGTCCACTAGCGGCGTCCCCTCTGGGGCCAACGTCCTGACTTTC. This encodes CASLSTSGVPSGANVLTF.